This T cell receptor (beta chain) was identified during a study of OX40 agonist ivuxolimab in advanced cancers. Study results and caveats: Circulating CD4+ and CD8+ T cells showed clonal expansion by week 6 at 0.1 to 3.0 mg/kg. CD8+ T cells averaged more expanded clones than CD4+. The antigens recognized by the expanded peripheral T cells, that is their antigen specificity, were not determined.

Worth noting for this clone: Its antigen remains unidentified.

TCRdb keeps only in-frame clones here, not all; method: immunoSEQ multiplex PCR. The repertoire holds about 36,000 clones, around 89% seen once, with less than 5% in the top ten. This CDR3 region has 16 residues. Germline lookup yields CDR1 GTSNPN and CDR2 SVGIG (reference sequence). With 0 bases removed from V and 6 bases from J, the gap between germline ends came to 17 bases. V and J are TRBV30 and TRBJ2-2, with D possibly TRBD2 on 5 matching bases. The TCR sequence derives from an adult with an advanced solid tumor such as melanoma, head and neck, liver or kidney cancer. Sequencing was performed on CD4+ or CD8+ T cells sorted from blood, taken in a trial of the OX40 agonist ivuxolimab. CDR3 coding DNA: TGTGCCTGGAGTGTGGCCAGGAGGTGGCGGGCCGGGGAGCTGTTTTTT. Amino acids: CAWSVARRWRAGELFF.